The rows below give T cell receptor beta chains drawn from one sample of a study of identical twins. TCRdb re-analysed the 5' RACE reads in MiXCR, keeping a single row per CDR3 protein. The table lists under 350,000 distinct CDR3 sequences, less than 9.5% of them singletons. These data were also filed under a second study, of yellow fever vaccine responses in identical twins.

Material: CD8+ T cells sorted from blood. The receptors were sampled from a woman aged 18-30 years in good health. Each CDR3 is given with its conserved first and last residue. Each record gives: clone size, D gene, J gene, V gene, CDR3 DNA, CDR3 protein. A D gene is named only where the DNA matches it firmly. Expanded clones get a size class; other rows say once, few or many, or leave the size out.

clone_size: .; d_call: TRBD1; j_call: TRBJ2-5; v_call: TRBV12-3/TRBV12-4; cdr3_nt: TGTGCCAGCAGTCGGGGTCAGGGGGCCGAGGAGACCCAGTACTTC; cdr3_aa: CASSRGQGAEETQYF
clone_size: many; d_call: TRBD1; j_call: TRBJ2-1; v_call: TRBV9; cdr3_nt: TGTGCCAGCAGCCAACCCGGGACAGCGACCTACAATGAGCAGTTCTTC; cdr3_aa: CASSQPGTATYNEQFF
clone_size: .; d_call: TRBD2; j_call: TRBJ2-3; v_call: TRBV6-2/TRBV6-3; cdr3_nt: TGTGCCAGCAGTGGATGGACTAGCGGGAGCACAGATACGCAGTATTTT; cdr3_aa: CASSGWTSGSTDTQYF
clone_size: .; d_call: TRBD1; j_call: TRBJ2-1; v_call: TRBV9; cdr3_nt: TGTGCCAGCAGCGTAGCCGGGACAGGGTTCAATGAGCAGTTCTTC; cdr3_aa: CASSVAGTGFNEQFF
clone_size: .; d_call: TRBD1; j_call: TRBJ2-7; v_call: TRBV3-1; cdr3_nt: TGTGCCAGCAGCCCCGGGACAGGGTTCGAGCAGTACTTC; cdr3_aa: CASSPGTGFEQYF
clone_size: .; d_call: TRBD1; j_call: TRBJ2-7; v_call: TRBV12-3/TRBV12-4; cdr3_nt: TGTGCCAGCAGTTTGGGAAAGGGACAGGGCAGCGAGCAGTACTTC; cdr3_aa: CASSLGKGQGSEQYF
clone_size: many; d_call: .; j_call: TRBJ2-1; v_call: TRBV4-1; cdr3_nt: TGCGCCAGTGGGACTTTGCCCTACAATGAGCAGTTCTTC; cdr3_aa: CASGTLPYNEQFF
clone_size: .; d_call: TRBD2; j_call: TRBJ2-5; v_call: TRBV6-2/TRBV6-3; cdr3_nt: TGTGCCAGCAGACACCCCCCGGGAGGGGGAGAAGAGACCCAGTACTTC; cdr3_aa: CASRHPPGGGEETQYF
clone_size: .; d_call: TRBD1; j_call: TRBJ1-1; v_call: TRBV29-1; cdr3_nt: TGCAGTGTCCTCGAGGACAGGGATCAGGGTGGTGAAGCTTTCTTT; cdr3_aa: CSVLEDRDQGGEAFF
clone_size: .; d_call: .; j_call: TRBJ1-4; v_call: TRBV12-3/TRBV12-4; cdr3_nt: TGTGCCAGCAGTTTGAGCTCGGGGGGTGTAGGTAATGAAAAACTGTTTTTT; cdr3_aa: CASSLSSGGVGNEKLFF
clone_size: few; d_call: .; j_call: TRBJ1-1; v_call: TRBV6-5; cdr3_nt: TGTGCCAGCAGTTACTCGACAGAGAACACTGAAGCTTTCTTT; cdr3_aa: CASSYSTENTEAFF
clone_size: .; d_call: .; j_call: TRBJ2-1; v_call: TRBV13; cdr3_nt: TGTGCCAGCAGCTTAGGTCGGGGGGCCCACAATGAGCAGTTCTTC; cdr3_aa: CASSLGRGAHNEQFF
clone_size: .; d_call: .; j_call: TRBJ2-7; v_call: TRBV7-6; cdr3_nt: TGTGCCAGCAGCCCCCTCCCGACTGGCTACGAGCAGTACTTC; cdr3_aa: CASSPLPTGYEQYF
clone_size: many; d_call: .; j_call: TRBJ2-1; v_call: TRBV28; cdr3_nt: TGTGCCAGCAGTTTACTCCCCTCACGGGATGAGCAGTTCTTC; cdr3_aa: CASSLLPSRDEQFF
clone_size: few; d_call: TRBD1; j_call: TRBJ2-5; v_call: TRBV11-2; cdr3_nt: TGTGCCAGCAGCTCGGACAGGGGGCGCGTGAAGACCCAGTACTTC; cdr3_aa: CASSSDRGRVKTQYF
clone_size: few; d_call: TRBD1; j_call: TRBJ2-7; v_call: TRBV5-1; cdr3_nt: TGCGCCAGCAGCATACTGGACAGGTCCTACGAGCAGTACTTC; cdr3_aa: CASSILDRSYEQYF
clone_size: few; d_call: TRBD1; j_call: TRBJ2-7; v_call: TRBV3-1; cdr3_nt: TGTGCCAGCAGCCACGGACAGGGCCCCTACGAGCAGTACTTC; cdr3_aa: CASSHGQGPYEQYF
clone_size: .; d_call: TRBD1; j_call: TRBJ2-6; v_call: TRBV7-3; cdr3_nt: TGTGCCAGCAGCCTCTATCCGGGACAGGCCTACTCTGGGGCCAACGTCCTGACTTTC; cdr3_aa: CASSLYPGQAYSGANVLTF
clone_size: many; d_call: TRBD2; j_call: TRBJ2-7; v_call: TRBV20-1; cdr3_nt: TGCAGTGCTGGGGGGGAGCGGGGTGCCTACGAGCAGTACTTC; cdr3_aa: CSAGGERGAYEQYF
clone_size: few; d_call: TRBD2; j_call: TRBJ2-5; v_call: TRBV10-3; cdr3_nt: TGTGCCATCAGTGAATTAGCGGGGGGGAGCGGGGGAGAGACCCAGTACTTC; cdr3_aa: CAISELAGGSGGETQYF
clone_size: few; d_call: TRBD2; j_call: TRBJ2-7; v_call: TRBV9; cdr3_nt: TGTGCCAGCAGCCCCAGCGGGGGGGGCGGTACCTACGAGCAGTACTTC; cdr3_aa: CASSPSGGGGTYEQYF
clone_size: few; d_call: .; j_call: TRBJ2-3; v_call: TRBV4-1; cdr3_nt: TGCGCCAGCAGCCAAATAGTGCTTAGCACAGATACGCAGTATTTT; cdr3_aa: CASSQIVLSTDTQYF
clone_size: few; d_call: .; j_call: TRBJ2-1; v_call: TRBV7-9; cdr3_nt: TGTGCCAGCAGCTCTGCCGGGACCCCAAGGGGTGAGCAGTTCTTC; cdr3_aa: CASSSAGTPRGEQFF
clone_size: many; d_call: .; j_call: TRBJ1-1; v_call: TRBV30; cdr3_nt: TGTGCCTGGATATTAGGGGGGAACACTGAAGCTTTCTTT; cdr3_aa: CAWILGGNTEAFF
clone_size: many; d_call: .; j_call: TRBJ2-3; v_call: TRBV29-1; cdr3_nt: TGCAGCGTATCGAGCGATGGCACAGATACGCAGTATTTT; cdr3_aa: CSVSSDGTDTQYF
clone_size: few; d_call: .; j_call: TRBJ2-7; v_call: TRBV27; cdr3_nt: TGTGCCAGCAGTTTATATGATGGGTACGAGCAGTACTTC; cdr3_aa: CASSLYDGYEQYF
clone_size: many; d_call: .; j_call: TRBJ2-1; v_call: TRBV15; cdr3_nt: TGTGCCACCCCAGCGGAGACTGGTGAGCAGTTCTTC; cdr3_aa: CATPAETGEQFF
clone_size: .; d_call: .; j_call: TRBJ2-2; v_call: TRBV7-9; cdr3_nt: TGTGCCAGCAGCGAGAAAGCGAACACCGGGGAGCTGTTTTTT; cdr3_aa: CASSEKANTGELFF
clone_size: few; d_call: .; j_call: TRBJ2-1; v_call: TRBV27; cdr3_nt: TGTGCCAGCAGTTTAGTACAGGTTAGGGACAATGAGCAGTTCTTC; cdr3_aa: CASSLVQVRDNEQFF
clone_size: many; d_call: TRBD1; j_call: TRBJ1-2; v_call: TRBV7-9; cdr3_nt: TGTGCCAGCAGCATCAGGGACAGGGACTTAAACTATGGCTACACCTTC; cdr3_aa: CASSIRDRDLNYGYTF
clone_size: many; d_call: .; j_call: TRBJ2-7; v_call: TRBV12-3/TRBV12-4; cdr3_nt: TGTGCCAGCAGTACAAAAAGGGCCTACGAGCAGTACTTC; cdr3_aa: CASSTKRAYEQYF
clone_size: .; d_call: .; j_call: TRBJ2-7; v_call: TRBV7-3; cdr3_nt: TGTGCCAGCAGCTTACGGGGCGGTAGCTCCTACGAGCAGTACTTC; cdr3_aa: CASSLRGGSSYEQYF
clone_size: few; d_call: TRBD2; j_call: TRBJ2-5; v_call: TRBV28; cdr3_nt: TGTGCCAGCAGTTTATTTACGGGGGGGCCATGGGAGACCCAGTACTTC; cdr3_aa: CASSLFTGGPWETQYF
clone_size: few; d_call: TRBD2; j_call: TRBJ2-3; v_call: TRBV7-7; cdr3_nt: TGTGCTAGCAGCCTGGTAGCGGGAATAGATACGCAGTATTTT; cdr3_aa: CASSLVAGIDTQYF
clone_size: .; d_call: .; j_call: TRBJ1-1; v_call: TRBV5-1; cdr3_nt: TGCGCCAGCAGCTTGGGGGAGGGAGTATACACTGAAGCTTTCTTT; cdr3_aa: CASSLGEGVYTEAFF
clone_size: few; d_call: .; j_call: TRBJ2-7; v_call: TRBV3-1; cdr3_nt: TGTGCCAGCAGCCAACGAACGGTCCCCTACGAGCAGTACTTC; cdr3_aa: CASSQRTVPYEQYF
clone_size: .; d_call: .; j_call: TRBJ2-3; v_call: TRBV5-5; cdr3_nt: TGTGCCAGCAGCCCTGACCCCACAGATACGCAGTATTTT; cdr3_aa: CASSPDPTDTQYF
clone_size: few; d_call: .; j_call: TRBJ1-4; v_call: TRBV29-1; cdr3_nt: TGCAGCGTTGAAGGGGCCCCAGGAGATGGGGCTAATGAAAAACTGTTTTTT; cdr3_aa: CSVEGAPGDGANEKLFF
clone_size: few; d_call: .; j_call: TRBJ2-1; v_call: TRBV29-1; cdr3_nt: TGCAGCGTTGAACCCCAGGGGGGGAATGAGCAGTTCTTC; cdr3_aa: CSVEPQGGNEQFF
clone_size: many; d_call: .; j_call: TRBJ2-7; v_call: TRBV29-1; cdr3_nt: TGCAGCGTTCTTCAGGGGAACTACGAGCAGTACTTC; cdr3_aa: CSVLQGNYEQYF
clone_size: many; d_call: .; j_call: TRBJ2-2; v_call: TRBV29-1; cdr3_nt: TGCAGCGTTGAACAGGGTGGGACCGGGGAGCTGTTTTTT; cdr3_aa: CSVEQGGTGELFF
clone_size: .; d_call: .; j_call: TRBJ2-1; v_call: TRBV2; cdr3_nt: TGTGCCAGCAGTGACACTAACTACAATGAGCAGTTCTTC; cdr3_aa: CASSDTNYNEQFF
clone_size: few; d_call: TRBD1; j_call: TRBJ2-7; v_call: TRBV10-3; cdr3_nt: TGTGCCATCAGTGAAGCCGAAATTCTCGAAAGTAAATCGACAGGGGCTCCCTACGAGCAGTACTTC; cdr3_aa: CAISEAEILESKSTGAPYEQYF
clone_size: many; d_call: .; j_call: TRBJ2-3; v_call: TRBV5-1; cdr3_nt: TGCGCCAGCAGGAGGAGGGTGGAAGATACGCAGTATTTT; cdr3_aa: CASRRRVEDTQYF
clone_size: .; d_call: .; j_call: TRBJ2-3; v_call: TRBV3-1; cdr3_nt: TGTGCCAGCAGCCAAGATCTCGCAGGTATGGGCACAGATACGCAGTATTTT; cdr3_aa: CASSQDLAGMGTDTQYF
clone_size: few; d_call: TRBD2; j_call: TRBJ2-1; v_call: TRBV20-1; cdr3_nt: TGCAGTGCTAGAGATATGATTGCGGGGGGGCATGAGCAGTTCTTC; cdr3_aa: CSARDMIAGGHEQFF
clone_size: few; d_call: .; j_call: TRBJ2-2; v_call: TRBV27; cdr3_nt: TGTGCCAGCAGTTTGTTTACAGGGCCCTCGGGGGGGGAGCTGTTTTTT; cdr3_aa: CASSLFTGPSGGELFF
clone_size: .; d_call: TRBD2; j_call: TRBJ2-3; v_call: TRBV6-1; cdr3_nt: TGTGCCAGCAGTACCCCGGGACTAGCGGGAAGCACAGATACGCAGTATTTT; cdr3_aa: CASSTPGLAGSTDTQYF
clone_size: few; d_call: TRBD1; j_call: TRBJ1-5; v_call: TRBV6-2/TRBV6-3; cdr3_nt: TGTGCCAGCACCAAAAGGGACAGGGAATATCAGCCCCAGCATTTT; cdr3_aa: CASTKRDREYQPQHF
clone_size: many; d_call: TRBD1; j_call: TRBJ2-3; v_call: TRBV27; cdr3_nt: TGTGCCAGCAGTTTCTCCGGGACAGGAGCGCGTATCGATACGCAGTATTTT; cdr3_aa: CASSFSGTGARIDTQYF
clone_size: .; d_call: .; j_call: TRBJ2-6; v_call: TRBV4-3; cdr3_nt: TGCGCCAGCAGCCAAGATGAATCATCTGGGGCCAACGTCCTGACTTTC; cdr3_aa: CASSQDESSGANVLTF
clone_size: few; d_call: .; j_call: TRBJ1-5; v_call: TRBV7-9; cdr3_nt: TGTGCCAGCAGCTTAACAGCTCAGCCCCAGCATTTT; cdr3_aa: CASSLTAQPQHF
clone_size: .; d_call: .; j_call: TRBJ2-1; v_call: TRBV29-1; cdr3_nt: TGCAGCGTTACCTCAAATGGCCCTGAGCAGTTCTTC; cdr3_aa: CSVTSNGPEQFF
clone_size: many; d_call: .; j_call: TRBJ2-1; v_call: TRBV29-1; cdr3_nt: TGCAGCGTTGAAGTATATCAGGGCCAGAGCTCCTACAATGAGCAGTTCTTC; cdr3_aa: CSVEVYQGQSSYNEQFF
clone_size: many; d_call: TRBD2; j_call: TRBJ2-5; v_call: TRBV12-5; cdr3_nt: TGTGCTAGTGGTGACGCGGGGGGTTCGGAGACCCAGTACTTC; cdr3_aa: CASGDAGGSETQYF
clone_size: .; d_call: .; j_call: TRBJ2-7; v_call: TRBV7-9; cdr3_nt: TGTGCCAGCAGCTTAGTTTCAGGGTTTTCGTCGGACGAGCAGTACTTC; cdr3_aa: CASSLVSGFSSDEQYF
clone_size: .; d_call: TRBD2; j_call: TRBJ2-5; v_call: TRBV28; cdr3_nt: TGTGCCAGTAGCGGGAGGTTCGAGACCCAGTACTTC; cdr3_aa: CASSGRFETQYF
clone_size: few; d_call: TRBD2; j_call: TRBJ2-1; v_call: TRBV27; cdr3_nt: TGTGCCAGCAGTGTCCCGGGTAGCGGGGACTCCTACAATGAGCAGTTCTTC; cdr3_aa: CASSVPGSGDSYNEQFF